The next 27 T cell receptor beta chains were all read from a single sample in a study of Graves' ophthalmopathy and Graves' hyperthyroidism. Amplified TCR beta CDR3 regions were obtained using RNA transcripts as template. First-round RT-PCR employed HTBI primers, with a second-round multiplex PCR after it. Each CDR3 protein is one row after TCRdb ran MiXCR on the multiplex PCR reads. Among hundreds of thousands of distinct CDR3 sequences listed, about two fifths were seen once. The sample consisted of peripheral blood. The receptors were gathered from an adult man with Graves' ophthalmopathy.

A remark on this clonotype: A clone one base away is much larger, so this may be a read error. V gene TRBV7-6 combines with J gene TRBJ2-7; no reliable D call. The V gene lost 4 bases and the J gene lost 7 bases, with 11 bases spanning the gap. The CDR3 is 12 amino acids. Looked up from germline, CDR1 is SGHVS and CDR2 is FNYEAQ. CDR3 bases: TGTGCCAGCAGCTCTCAAGTTCATGAGCAGTACTTC. This translates into CASSSQVHEQYF.

The gene calls are TRBV12-3 or TRBV12-4 and TRBJ2-7; TRBD2 matches at 7 bases. V trimming: 8 bases; J trimming: 3 bases; junction bases outside the gene matches: 7. The CDR3 is 13 residues long. CDR3 sequence (DNA): TGTGCCAGCCCACCTGGGGAGGGCTACGAGCAGTACTTC. Residues: CASPPGEGYEQYF.

As for this clonotype: The junction differs from germline at one of its ends, possibly a read error. The chain joins TRBV10-3 to TRBJ2-7, with TRBD2 identical over 8 bases. CDR1 is ENHRY, CDR2 SYGVKD, per germline. The CDR3 covers 15 residues. The CDR3 loop is CASSLLREDAYEQYF. As DNA, the CDR3 is TGTGCCAGCAGTTTACTGCGGGAGGATGCCTACGAGCAGTACTTC.

This clonotype was seen a handful of times. The chain carries TRBV3-1 and TRBJ2-7; 7 nucleotides line up with TRBD1. J lost 6 bases, V lost 1 base, and 9 bases had no gene match. The CDR3 spans 15 residues. In germline, CDR1 is LGHDT, CDR2 YNNKEL (reference sequence). The CDR3 loop is CASSQVQGDRGEQYF. CDR3 in DNA: TGTGCCAGCAGCCAAGTTCAGGGGGATAGAGGCGAGCAGTACTTC.

V and J are TRBV7-9 and TRBJ1-4; TRBD1 matches at 8 bases. Germline CDR1 and CDR2: SEHNR and FQNEAQ (reference sequence). The CDR3 spans 15 residues. Trimming at V came to 5 bases and at J to 7 bases, leaving 9 bases not matched to a gene. CDR3: CASSEGQGTGEKLFF. The CDR3 DNA sequence: TGTGCCAGCAGCGAAGGACAGGGCACAGGTGAAAAACTGTTTTTT. The variable domain in full, completed from reference TRBV7-9 and TRBJ1-4, reads DTGVSQNPRHKITKRGQNVTFRCDPISEHNRLYWYRQTLGQGPEFLTYFQNEAQLEKSRLLSDRFSAERPKGSFSTLEIQRTEQGDSAMYLCASSEGQGTGEKLFFGSGTQLSVL.

As for this clonotype: One end of the junction does not line up with germline, which may come from a read error. This rearrangement joins TRBV2 to TRBJ2-7; TRBD1 matches at 8 bases. There are 16 residues in the CDR3. CDR1 is SNHLY, CDR2 FYNNEI, per germline. The CDR3 region is CAGSSGFRGQSYEQYF. CDR3 sequence (DNA): TGTGCCGGCAGTTCCGGGTTCAGGGGGCAAAGCTACGAGCAGTACTTC.

The chain couples TRBV20-1 to TRBJ2-5; D is undetermined. The V end lost 3 bases, the J end lost 5 bases, and 7 bases lay between the germline ends. The germline gives CDR1 DFQATT, CDR2 SNEGSKA (reference sequence). The CDR3 is 11 amino acids. The CDR3 nucleotides read TGCAGTGCTAGGATCGTGGAGACCCAGTACTTC. It codes for CSARIVETQYF.

Regarding this clonotype: Mismatch with germline at one junction end may stem from a read error. The chain recombines TRBV19 with TRBJ1-5; the D gene is possibly TRBD1 (5 bases). This CDR3 spans 13 amino acids. Germline V gene sequence: CDR1 LNHDA, CDR2 SQIVND (reference sequence). CDR3 loop: CASRPWGNLPQHF. The DNA for the CDR3 is TGTGCCAGCAGACCCTGGGGCAATCTGCCCCAGCATTTT.

Many counts were recorded for this clonotype. V usage is TRBV5-1 and J usage is TRBJ1-1; D remains unclear. There are 13 residues in the CDR3. Looked up from germline, CDR1 is SGHRS and CDR2 is YFSETQ. V shed 0 bases and J shed 7 bases, with 10 bases lying between them. Here the CDR3 reads CASSLALAGEAFF. CDR3 DNA sequence: TGCGCCAGCAGCTTGGCTTTGGCAGGTGAAGCTTTCTTT.

This chain links TRBV5-5 with TRBJ1-2; 10 bases line up with TRBD1. In germline, CDR1 is SGHKS, CDR2 YYEKEE (reference sequence). Trimming took 4 bases from V and 2 from J; bases not matched to a gene: 11. The CDR3 covers 17 residues. The CDR3, as DNA: TGTGCCAGCAGCGTGAGTCCCGGGACAGGGGCCAACTATGGCTACACCTTC. Protein product: CASSVSPGTGANYGYTF.

This clonotype came up many times. This chain connects TRBV2 to TRBJ2-7; perhaps D is TRBD1 or TRBD2 (5 bases each). Germline CDR1 is SNHLY and CDR2 is FYNNEI. V lost 4 bases and J lost 6, with 13 bases in between. The CDR3 is 13 amino acids. The CDR3 sequence is CASSGGTRFEQYF. CDR3 in DNA: TGTGCCAGCAGTGGGGGGACGCGGTTCGAGCAGTACTTC.

This clonotype was detected many times. In nucleotides, the CDR3 is TGCAGCGCCTTTAACAGGGGGGAAAAACTGTTTTTT. The encoded protein is CSAFNRGEKLFF. This chain connects TRBV29-1 to TRBJ1-4; the match to TRBD1 covers 8 bases. CDR1 and CDR2 from the germline V gene are SQVTM and ANQGSEA. The CDR3 runs to 12 residues. The junction had 6 bases not matched to a gene; V was cut back by 7 bases and J by 8 bases. Drawing the rest from reference TRBV29-1 and TRBJ1-4, the complete variable domain is SAVISQKPSRDICQRGTSLTIQCQVDSQVTMMFWYRQQPGQSLTLIATANQGSEATYESGFVIDKFPISRPNLTFSTLTVSNMSPEDSSIYLCSAFNRGEKLFFGSGTQLSVL.

The chain links TRBV25-1 to TRBJ1-2; unclear D gene. The ends were cut back, 3 bases at V and 4 bases at J, with 9 bases in the middle. The germline V gene has CDR1 MGHDK and CDR2 SYGVNS. This CDR3 comprises 13 residues. CDR3 loop: CASSEDGIYGYTF. CDR3 bases: TGTGCCAGCAGTGAGGACGGAATCTATGGCTACACCTTC.

This sequence joins TRBV2 and TRBJ1-5; tentative D call: TRBD1 (6 bases). Trimming removed 7 bases at V and 5 bases at J, with 12 bases between. This CDR3 contains 13 residues. Looked up from germline, CDR1 is SNHLY and CDR2 is FYNNEI. CDR3 sequence reads: CASNRRGDQPQHF. DNA for the CDR3: TGTGCCAGCAACAGGAGGGGGGATCAGCCCCAGCATTTT.

V usage is TRBV19 and J usage is TRBJ2-5; TRBD2 aligns across 12 bases. This CDR3 is built from 17 residues. V lost 7 bases to trimming and J lost 5 bases; unmatched junction nucleotides: 14. The germline gives CDR1 LNHDA, CDR2 SQIVND (reference sequence). Here the CDR3 reads CASTGLAGRPAGETQYF. The CDR3 DNA follows: TGTGCCAGTACCGGACTAGCGGGAAGGCCGGCTGGGGAGACCCAGTACTTC.

This clonotype was seen many times. The chain couples TRBV12-3 or TRBV12-4 to TRBJ1-5; D gene uncertain. Trimming stripped 8 bases from V and 1 base from J, with 21 bases between. The CDR3 is made up of 17 amino acids. DNA of the CDR3: TGTGCCAGCGCGTTCGATAGCACCCTTACAAGCAATCAGCCCCAGCATTTT. Residues: CASAFDSTLTSNQPQHF.

This clonotype was counted at least ten times. A much larger clonotype is one base distant, so this may be a read error. The chain recombines TRBV10-3 with TRBJ1-6; D is unclear. The CDR3 has 13 amino acids. V shed 10 bases and J shed 8 bases, with 15 bases lying between them. Germline V CDR1 and CDR2: ENHRY, SYGVKD. The CDR3 protein is CATGPAADSPLHF. The CDR3 nucleotides read TGTGCCACCGGACCCGCGGCCGATTCACCCCTCCACTTT.

The V call is TRBV20-1, the J call TRBJ1-1; D call uncertain. Per the germline V gene, CDR1 is DFQATT and CDR2 is SNEGSKA (reference sequence). V was cut by 0 bases and J by 1 base, with 9 bases left in between. The CDR3 length is 14 residues. Written as DNA, the CDR3 is TGCAGTGCTAGAGATTCATCAGAGAACACTGAAGCTTTCTTT. Translated, it gives CSARDSSENTEAFF.

In the case of this clonotype: It may be a read error: a sequence one base away is much more abundant. The rearrangement uses TRBV24-1 and TRBJ2-7; tentative D call: TRBD2 (7 bases). Germline V gives CDR1 KGHDR, CDR2 SFDVKD. V lost 12 bases and J lost 2, with 22 bases in between. CDR3 length equals 15 residues. The CDR3: CAPSYGGPEAYEQYF. CDR3 bases: TGTGCCCCCTCCTACGGGGGGCCTGAAGCCTACGAGCAGTACTTC.

This clonotype was detected only a few times. The J gene is TRBJ2-7, the V gene TRBV27; 7 positions match TRBD1. After removal of 8 bases from V and 3 bases from J, the junction contained 4 bases not matched to a gene. Germline CDR1 is MNHEY and CDR2 is SMNVEV (reference sequence). This CDR3 region has 12 residues. CDR3 sequence (DNA): TGTGCCAGCGCGGACAGGCGCTACGAGCAGTACTTC. Translating it yields CASADRRYEQYF.

This clonotype was recorded at least ten times. The CDR3 here is CASSSPDFYEQYF. The CDR3, as DNA: TGTGCCAGCAGCTCCCCCGACTTCTACGAGCAGTACTTC. This rearrangement joins TRBV5-8 to TRBJ2-7, with D unresolved. Trimming left V 3 bases short and J 3 bases short, with 10 bases between. The CDR3 sequence is 13 residues long. CDR1 and CDR2 from the germline V gene are SGHTS and YDEGEE.

This clonotype was counted many times. This chain connects TRBV7-2 to TRBJ2-2; D not resolved. V was pared by 4 bases and J by 6 bases, with 12 bases between. The CDR3 has 14 residues. The germline gives CDR1 SGHTA, CDR2 FQGNSA. The CDR3 here is CASSSASLPGELFF. The CDR3 coding sequence is TGTGCCAGCAGCTCCGCTTCCCTCCCCGGGGAGCTGTTTTTT.

This clonotype was seen more than once but under ten times. The V gene is TRBV9, the J gene TRBJ2-2; D not resolved. The CDR3 consists of 18 residues. With 1 base removed from V and 6 bases from J, the gap between germline ends came to 22 bases. Germline V gene data show CDR1 as SGDLS and CDR2 as YYNGEE. CDR3 in amino acids: CASSVTGVDQAGPGELFF. CDR3 coding DNA: TGTGCCAGCAGCGTAACCGGCGTAGACCAAGCCGGGCCCGGGGAGCTGTTTTTT.

This clonotype was found once. This chain connects TRBV19 to TRBJ1-1; weak D call: TRBD1 (6 bases). The CDR3 is 13 amino acids. The ends were cut back, 11 bases at V and 0 bases at J, with 13 bases in the middle. Germline V gene data show CDR1 as LNHDA and CDR2 as SQIVND (reference sequence). The CDR3 region is CAGGSGVNTEAFF. CDR3 sequence (DNA): TGTGCCGGGGGCTCAGGTGTGAACACTGAAGCTTTCTTT.

This clonotype was recorded at least ten times. The chain links TRBV5-1 to TRBJ2-5; 14 bases map to TRBD2. The germline CDR1 and CDR2 sequences are SGHRS and YFSETQ. After removal of 4 bases from V and 3 bases from J, the junction contained 2 bases not matched to a gene. The CDR3 totals 15 residues. As DNA, the CDR3 is TGCGCCAGCAGCCTGGGACTAGCGGGGGAAGAGACCCAGTACTTC. Amino acid sequence: CASSLGLAGEETQYF.

At least ten counts were recorded for this clonotype. This chain uses TRBV29-1 with TRBJ1-1, with a possible D match to TRBD1 (6 bases). CDR1 and CDR2 (germline): SQVTM, ANQGSEA. The CDR3 is made up of 13 amino acids. V was pared by 5 bases and J by 5 bases, with 15 bases between. The CDR3 DNA follows: TGCAGCGTTTTTAGGGGGAGGTCGACTGAAGCTTTCTTT. Protein product: CSVFRGRSTEAFF.

V is TRBV7-3 and J is TRBJ2-5; 15 bases are shared with TRBD2. The CDR3 is made up of 20 amino acids. Germline V lookup: CDR1 SGHTA, CDR2 FQGTGA. Trimming took 1 base from V and 2 from J; bases not matched to a gene: 11. CDR3 sequence: CASSLKPGLAGGSSQETQYF. The CDR3 nucleotides are TGTGCCAGCAGCTTAAAGCCGGGACTAGCGGGGGGATCTTCGCAAGAGACCCAGTACTTC.